These T cell receptor beta chains were read from a single sample in a study of blood T cell repertoires in COVID-19. The assay was immunoSEQ multiplex PCR, and TCRdb's table has in-frame clones only and misses some. The table shows about 110,000 clones, with roughly 85% occurring only once. Sequencing was performed on peripheral blood. The source is a human donor in a cohort sampled during active COVID-19. The CDR3 runs from the conserved cysteine through the conserved F or W. The order of the fields is J gene, V gene, CDR3 length, clone size, D gene, CDR3 protein, CDR3 DNA. D genes are given only for firm matches. Clone size, where shown, is once, few, many, or a class for clones that have expanded.

>TRBJ2-7|TRBV13|15|NA|TRBD1
CASISQGTGANEQYF
TGTGCCAGCATTAGTCAAGGGACAGGGGCCAACGAGCAGTACTTC
>TRBJ2-3|TRBV5-1|15|NA|NA
CASSLARGSTDTQYF
TGCGCCAGCAGCTTGGCAAGGGGAAGCACAGATACGCAGTATTTT
>TRBJ2-7|TRBV5-8|13|NA|NA
CASSLTFEGEQYF
TGTGCCAGCAGCCTCACCTTCGAGGGAGAGCAGTACTTC
>TRBJ2-3|TRBV5-5|18|NA|NA
CASSLPLQLAGSTDTQYF
TGTGCCAGCAGCTTGCCCCTACAACTAGCTGGTAGCACAGATACGCAGTATTTT
>TRBJ1-2|TRBV4-3|15|NA|TRBD1
CASSLQDRGRMGYTF
TGCGCCAGCAGCCTCCAGGACAGGGGGCGGATGGGCTACACCTTC
>TRBJ2-3|TRBV6-5|16|NA|NA
CASSYSLGTSTDTQYF
TGTGCCAGCAGTTACTCGTTAGGGACTAGCACAGATACGCAGTATTTT
>TRBJ1-1|TRBV4-1|15|NA|TRBD1
CASSQLQGGGTEAFF
TGCGCCAGCAGCCAGTTACAGGGGGGTGGCACTGAAGCTTTCTTT
>TRBJ1-1|TRBV6-5|16|NA|NA
CASSYSRDTINTEAFF
TGTGCCAGCAGTTACTCTCGGGACACGATTAACACTGAAGCTTTCTTT
>TRBJ1-1|TRBV9|14|NA|NA
CASSVEGERTEAFF
TGTGCCAGCAGCGTAGAAGGCGAGAGGACTGAAGCTTTCTTT
>TRBJ2-4|TRBV19|18|few|TRBD2
CASSASSGGGPTKNIQYF
TGTGCCAGTAGTGCATCTAGCGGGGGTGGGCCAACCAAAAACATTCAGTACTTC
>TRBJ2-7|TRBV10-3|18|NA|TRBD2
CAISGSSGTSGLTYEQYF
TGTGCCATCAGTGGTTCTAGCGGGACTAGCGGGCTAACCTACGAGCAGTACTTC
>TRBJ1-1|TRBV15|14|NA|TRBD1
CATSSRGRGTEAFF
TGTGCCACCAGCAGCAGGGGGAGAGGGACTGAAGCTTTCTTT
>TRBJ2-7|TRBV10-1|17|NA|NA
CASSEVSGILQPYEQYF
TGCGCCAGCAGTGAAGTCTCGGGGATCCTTCAACCCTACGAGCAGTACTTC
>TRBJ1-3|TRBV5-8|17|NA|TRBD1
CARGGRTGDRSGNTIYF
TGTGCCAGGGGAGGACGGACAGGCGATCGCTCTGGAAACACCATATATTTT
>TRBJ1-6|TRBV10-3|16|NA|TRBD1
CAISPGQGSYNSPLHF
TGTGCCATCAGTCCGGGACAGGGATCCTATAATTCACCCCTCCACTTT
>TRBJ1-5|TRBV19|15|NA|TRBD1
CASSAGTGERQPQHF
TGTGCCAGTAGTGCCGGGACAGGGGAGCGTCAGCCCCAGCATTTT
>TRBJ1-2|TRBV28|12|once|NA
CASGQNTYGYTF
TGTGCCAGCGGACAGAATACTTATGGCTACACCTTC
>TRBJ2-1|TRBV3-1/TRBV3-2|17|NA|NA
CASSFALRTTINNEQFF
TGTGCCAGCAGCTTCGCCCTAAGGACAACTATTAACAATGAGCAGTTCTTC
>TRBJ2-7|TRBV14|16|NA|NA
CASSPLAAQGNYEQYF
TGTGCCAGCAGCCCCTTGGCCGCCCAGGGTAACTACGAGCAGTACTTC
>TRBJ1-4|TRBV7-9|17|once|TRBD1
CASSLGDSGTVNEKLFF
TGTGCCAGCAGCTTGGGCGATAGCGGGACAGTTAATGAAAAACTGTTTTTT
>TRBJ2-6|TRBV5-1|17|NA|NA
CASSSKKDSTGANVLTF
TGCGCCAGCAGCTCCAAAAAGGACAGTACTGGGGCCAACGTCCTGACTTTC
>TRBJ1-6|TRBV4-2|15|NA|NA
CASSQGQQGGSPLHF
TGTGCCAGCAGCCAAGGTCAACAGGGAGGGTCACCCCTCCACTTT
>TRBJ1-5|TRBV9|13|NA|NA
CASSVRGNQPQHF
TGTGCCAGCAGCGTACGGGGGAATCAGCCCCAGCATTTT
>TRBJ1-4|TRBV7-9|16|NA|TRBD1
CASSLGTGVMSEKLFF
TGTGCCAGCAGCTTGGGGACAGGGGTGATGTCTGAAAAACTGTTTTTT
>TRBJ1-6|TRBV6-5|16|NA|NA
CASSYTGGARNSPLHF
TGTGCCAGCAGTTACACTGGGGGCGCGAGGAATTCACCCCTCCACTTT
>TRBJ2-5|TRBV5-1|13|few|NA
CASSLPGQGTQYF
TGCGCCAGCAGCTTGCCAGGTCAGGGGACCCAGTACTTC
>TRBJ2-1|TRBV27|16|once|TRBD2
CASRQRLAGVVGEQFF
TGTGCCAGCAGACAACGACTAGCGGGAGTGGTGGGTGAGCAGTTCTTC
>TRBJ2-3|TRBV28|14|NA|TRBD1
CATHEDRGADTQYF
TGTGCCACCCACGAGGACAGGGGAGCAGATACGCAGTATTTT
>TRBJ2-2|TRBV5-1|13|NA|NA
CASSLSGVGELFF
TGCGCCAGCAGCTTGTCAGGGGTCGGGGAGCTGTTTTTT
>TRBJ2-7|TRBV21-1|19|NA|NA
CASSPRRLAGAPPTYEQYF
TGTGCCAGCAGCCCCCGGCGGCTAGCGGGAGCTCCTCCAACCTACGAGCAGTACTTC
>TRBJ2-5|TRBV5-1|17|NA|TRBD2
CASSIPPSGRAGETQYF
TGCGCCAGCAGCATACCCCCTAGCGGGAGGGCCGGAGAGACCCAGTACTTC
>TRBJ2-2|TRBV7-9|14|NA|TRBD1
CASSSVERGRELFF
TGTGCCAGCAGTTCAGTCGAGAGGGGGCGGGAGCTGTTTTTT
>TRBJ1-2|TRBV7-9|13|once|NA
CASSLPTGDGYTF
TGTGCCAGCAGCTTACCCACGGGGGACGGCTACACCTTC
>TRBJ1-4|TRBV28|16|NA|NA
CASSNHPGATNEKLFF
TGTGCCAGCAGTAACCACCCGGGAGCCACAAATGAAAAACTGTTTTTT
>TRBJ2-2|TRBV11-3|13|few|NA
CASSPRRTGELFF
TGTGCCAGCAGCCCGAGGCGGACCGGGGAGCTGTTTTTT
>TRBJ1-1|TRBV6-4|13|NA|NA
CASSVQKNTEAFF
TGTGCCAGCAGTGTTCAGAAAAACACTGAAGCTTTCTTT
>TRBJ2-1|TRBV29-1|17|NA|TRBD2
CSVAGSGGRRSYNEQFF
TGCAGCGTTGCGGGGTCCGGCGGGAGAAGGTCCTACAATGAGCAGTTCTTC
>TRBJ2-1|TRBV6-5|12|NA|TRBD1
CASSLRGHEQFF
TGTGCCAGCAGCCTAAGGGGGCATGAGCAGTTCTTC
>TRBJ2-3|TRBV28|11|NA|NA
CASSAEDTQYF
TGTGCCAGCAGTGCGGAAGATACGCAGTATTTT
>TRBJ2-3|TRBV24-1|16|NA|NA
CATSENSGTFTDTQYF
TGTGCCACAAGTGAGAATAGCGGCACGTTCACAGATACGCAGTATTTT
>TRBJ1-3|TRBV24-1|13|NA|NA
CATSDHSGNTIYF
TGTGCCACCAGTGACCACTCTGGAAACACCATATATTTT
>TRBJ1-6|TRBV7-2|14|NA|NA
CASSLSLNGSPLHF
TGTGCCAGCAGCTTGTCTCTCAACGGGTCACCCCTCCACTTT